This T cell receptor (beta chain) was found in a study of cytomegalovirus exposure and HLA in healthy donors. This clone was counted once. Its antigen is unidentified. Notes on the study in general: In a later analysis, a missense DCLRE1C variant was linked to TCR beta V- and J-gene trimming. Later analysis placed DRB1 highest and HLA-C lowest in TCR association rates, which differed by HLA locus. Specificity for CMV antigens was confirmed in vitro for three of the CMV-associated chains.

Donors in the study were healthy people who gave bone marrow. 60 Vbeta and 13 Jbeta primers were used in PCR. Repertoires were generated with immunoSEQ multiplex PCR, while TCRdb's copy carries only in-frame clones and drops some. The sample yields around 200,000 clones, 80% to 85% seen once. Germline V gene lookup returns CDR1 SGDLS and CDR2 YYNGEE. This CDR3 contains 11 residues. V was cut by 2 bases and J by 8 bases, with 5 bases left in between. V is TRBV9 and J is TRBJ2-1; D unresolved. Sequenced input: PBMCs. The TCR comes from a man in his forties or fifties in good health and CMV-seropositive. CDR3 in amino acids: CASSVADEQFF. The CDR3 DNA reads TGTGCCAGCAGCGTTGCAGATGAGCAGTTCTTC. The full variable domain, rest sourced from reference TRBV9 and TRBJ2-1, is DSGVTQTPKHLITATGQRVTLRCSPRSGDLSVYWYQQSLDQGLQFLIQYYNGEERAKGNILERFSAQQFPDLHSELNLSSLELGDSALYFCASSVADEQFFGPGTRLTVL.